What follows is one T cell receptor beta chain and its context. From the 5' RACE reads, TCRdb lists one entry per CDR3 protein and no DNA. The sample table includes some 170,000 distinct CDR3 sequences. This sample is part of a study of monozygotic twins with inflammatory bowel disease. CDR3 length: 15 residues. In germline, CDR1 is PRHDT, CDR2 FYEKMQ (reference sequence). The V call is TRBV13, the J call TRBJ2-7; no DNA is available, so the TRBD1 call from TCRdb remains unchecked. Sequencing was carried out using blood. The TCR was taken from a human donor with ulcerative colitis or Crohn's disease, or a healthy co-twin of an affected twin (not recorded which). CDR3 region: CASSLGTGFSYEQYF.